These T cell receptor beta chains were read from a single sample in a study of tumor-infiltrating lymphocytes in primary liver carcinoma. TCRdb analysed the multiplex PCR reads with MiXCR anew, one entry per CDR3 protein. Of tens of thousands of distinct CDR3 sequences in the sample, 60% to 75% are singletons; the top ten hold roughly 19%. The specimen was liver tumor tissue from sampling region 1. These TCRs come from a man aged 35-49 years with primary liver carcinoma and hepatitis B virus infection. Each CDR3 is given without its conserved first and last residue. Size values are once, few and many counts, or a class for expanded clones, and some rows have none.

V: TRBV11-2
J: TRBJ2-3
length: 9
size: -
CDR3: ASSFGQAGY

V: TRBV19
J: TRBJ2-4
length: 13
size: -
CDR3: ASSISGQSSNILY

V: TRBV19
J: TRBJ1-1
length: 11
size: -
CDR3: VSSAQLVTEAF

V: TRBV6-5
J: TRBJ2-1
length: 14
size: -
CDR3: TSSLTVLELYNEQF

V: TRBV11-1
J: TRBJ2-1
length: 15
size: -
CDR3: TSNLGLAGGIDNEQF

V: TRBV12-3/TRBV12-4
J: TRBJ1-1
length: 11
size: -
CDR3: ASTRGRTTEAL

V: TRBV29-1
J: TRBJ1-2
length: 10
size: -
CDR3: SVAHSSYGYT

V: TRBV12-3/TRBV12-4
J: TRBJ1-5
length: 12
size: -
CDR3: ANSAIVSNQPQH

V: TRBV19
J: TRBJ1-5
length: 12
size: few
CDR3: ASSIPIKGQPQH

V: TRBV11-2
J: TRBJ2-2
length: 12
size: -
CDR3: VSSLELVIGELF

V: TRBV29-1
J: TRBJ2-2
length: 11
size: -
CDR3: RAVAPAGGEPF

V: TRBV7-8
J: TRBJ2-1
length: 14
size: -
CDR3: ASSRRDRAPYNEKF

V: TRBV11-1
J: TRBJ2-5
length: 17
size: -
CDR3: ASSPPQEVRKDFQENQY

V: TRBV6-2/TRBV6-3
J: TRBJ2-7
length: 11
size: -
CDR3: TSTGVADYEQY

V: TRBV12-3/TRBV12-4
J: TRBJ2-5
length: 14
size: -
CDR3: ASSTPAGGVVETLY

V: TRBV5-1
J: TRBJ2-2
length: 15
size: -
CDR3: ASSLGRQGANTAELF

V: TRBV6-5
J: TRBJ2-3
length: 6
size: -
CDR3: ASVAQF

V: TRBV20-1
J: TRBJ2-7
length: 11
size: -
CDR3: SASRGSDGEQY

V: TRBV6-6
J: TRBJ1-6
length: 14
size: -
CDR3: ASRSPDRVENSPPH

V: TRBV4-1
J: TRBJ1-6
length: 11
size: -
CDR3: TSSRQVISPLH

V: TRBV11-2
J: TRBJ2-5
length: 14
size: -
CDR3: ASSLGSSGLGETQY

V: TRBV29-1
J: TRBJ2-1
length: 12
size: -
CDR3: GGLSGQGVAEQF

V: TRBV4-1
J: TRBJ1-2
length: 12
size: -
CDR3: ASSRGEGMGGYT

V: TRBV10-1
J: TRBJ2-1
length: 10
size: -
CDR3: TRSEWGNEHF

V: TRBV4-1
J: TRBJ1-3
length: 12
size: many
CDR3: ASRTVGSGNTIY

V: TRBV2
J: TRBJ2-7
length: 12
size: -
CDR3: TNSEETGNYEQY

V: TRBV12-3/TRBV12-4
J: TRBJ2-1
length: 12
size: medium-sized
CDR3: ASRGLAGPNEQF

V: TRBV16
J: TRBJ2-3
length: 11
size: many
CDR3: ASSQQGADTQY

V: TRBV12-3/TRBV12-4
J: TRBJ2-7
length: 12
size: -
CDR3: ASNSSGGNYEQY

V: TRBV14
J: TRBJ2-2
length: 12
size: few
CDR3: ASSQGVSTGELS

V: TRBV6-5
J: TRBJ2-5
length: 12
size: once
CDR3: ASSPYTGGETQY

V: TRBV13
J: TRBJ2-5
length: 12
size: -
CDR3: ASSAGTLGEIKY

V: TRBV4-2
J: TRBJ2-2
length: 15
size: -
CDR3: ASSQDEDEQSAAELF

V: TRBV6-1
J: TRBJ2-3
length: 13
size: -
CDR3: ASTPLDMGEGTQY

V: TRBV11-2
J: TRBJ2-1
length: 10
size: -
CDR3: AGSLVGIEQS

V: TRBV7-9
J: TRBJ2-3
length: 14
size: -
CDR3: ASSFRTSGPTDTQY

V: TRBV11-2
J: TRBJ2-7
length: 16
size: -
CDR3: ANSISVGVPGGGYEQY

V: TRBV11-2
J: TRBJ1-2
length: 13
size: -
CDR3: ASSLVSDANCGYN

V: TRBV4-1
J: TRBJ2-2
length: 13
size: -
CDR3: ASSLVGDVTEELF

V: TRBV11-2
J: TRBJ1-2
length: 11
size: once
CDR3: AGNLEGNYGYT

V: TRBV7-9
J: TRBJ2-7
length: 10
size: -
CDR3: ASSLVVGEQY

V: TRBV5-1
J: TRBJ2-3
length: 13
size: -
CDR3: ARSAEGQGEDTRY

V: TRBV11-2
J: TRBJ1-2
length: 11
size: -
CDR3: ASSRGRNHDYT